This is a list of T cell receptor beta chains from one sample in a study of shared clonotypes between healthy human individuals. Assay: immunoSEQ multiplex PCR; the TCRdb copy retains only in-frame clones and omits some. The sample yields 950,000 to 1,300,000 clones, 65% to 80% seen once. Sequenced input: memory CD4+ T cells sorted from blood. All receptors come from a man aged 18 to 29 in good health. The CDR3 runs from the conserved cysteine through the conserved F or W. The D gene is left open where the match is weak. Size is stated for part of the rows, as once, few or many counts, or as a class when the clone is expanded.

v_call	clone_size	j_call	d_call	cdr3_aa	cdr3_nt
TRBV6-6	-	TRBJ1-2	-	CAVGGLYGYTF	TGTGCTGTTGGGGGACTTTATGGCTACACCTTC
TRBV18	-	TRBJ1-2	TRBD1	CASSFLRGPDGYTF	TGTGCCAGCTCGTTTCTGAGGGGGCCGGATGGCTACACCTTC
TRBV5-1	-	TRBJ2-7	-	CATNSGTTGADEQYF	TGCGCCACCAATTCCGGGACAACAGGAGCCGACGAGCAGTACTTC
TRBV10-3	-	TRBJ2-7	-	CAISESGSSYEQYF	TGTGCCATCAGTGAGTCCGGCAGCAGCTACGAGCAGTACTTC
TRBV5-4	-	TRBJ2-5	-	CASSRERMGETQYF	TGTGCCAGCAGCCGGGAACGGATGGGGGAGACCCAGTACTTC
TRBV7-9	-	TRBJ1-2	TRBD1	CASSTDRGQGYGYTF	TGTGCCAGCAGCACCGACAGGGGGCAGGGCTATGGCTACACCTTC
TRBV21-1	-	TRBJ2-3	-	CASILTSLLFTDTQYF	TGTGCCAGCATTTTGACTAGCCTCCTCTTCACAGATACGCAGTATTTT
TRBV5-6	-	TRBJ1-3	-	CASTQSWERKRGNTIYF	TGTGCCAGCACCCAATCGTGGGAGCGGAAAAGAGGAAACACCATATATTTT
TRBV5-1	-	TRBJ1-4	-	CASSTSGTQNEKLFF	TGCGCCAGCAGCACCTCCGGGACGCAGAATGAAAAACTGTTTTTT
TRBV30	-	TRBJ1-5	TRBD1	CAWSGRDRNQPQHF	TGTGCCTGGAGTGGCCGGGACAGAAATCAGCCCCAGCATTTT
TRBV15	-	TRBJ2-1	-	CATSPGSVTRIRDEQFF	TGTGCCACCAGCCCCGGAAGTGTAACAAGGATTAGGGATGAGCAGTTCTTC
TRBV5-8	-	TRBJ1-1	-	CASSLAGQKNTEAFF	TGTGCCAGCAGCTTGGCTGGACAGAAGAACACTGAAGCTTTCTTT
TRBV7-9	once	TRBJ2-3	TRBD2	CASSLGGGGGTDTQYF	TGTGCCAGCAGCTTAGGCGGGGGAGGTGGCACAGATACGCAGTATTTT
TRBV2	few	TRBJ1-1	-	CAGLEDIVTEAFF	TGTGCCGGACTCGAGGACATCGTCACTGAAGCTTTCTTT
TRBV11-3	once	TRBJ2-3	-	CASSSNRADTQYF	TGTGCCAGCAGCTCCAACAGGGCAGATACGCAGTATTTT
TRBV7-9	-	TRBJ1-2	TRBD1	CASSLDRGSSGYTF	TGTGCCAGCAGCCTGGACAGGGGAAGTTCTGGCTACACCTTC
TRBV5-1	-	TRBJ2-7	-	CASSPRAGGEQYF	TGCGCCAGCAGCCCCCGGGCAGGCGGCGAGCAGTACTTC
TRBV6-6	few	TRBJ1-4	-	CASNGIRYEKLFF	TGTGCCAGCAATGGGATTCGATATGAAAAACTGTTTTTT
TRBV7-7	-	TRBJ2-5	TRBD1	CASSSQGTGKETQYF	TGTGCTAGCAGCTCCCAAGGGACAGGGAAAGAGACCCAGTACTTC
TRBV9	-	TRBJ1-3	TRBD1	CASSAQTGTGNTIYF	TGTGCCAGCAGCGCCCAGACAGGGACTGGAAACACCATATATTTT